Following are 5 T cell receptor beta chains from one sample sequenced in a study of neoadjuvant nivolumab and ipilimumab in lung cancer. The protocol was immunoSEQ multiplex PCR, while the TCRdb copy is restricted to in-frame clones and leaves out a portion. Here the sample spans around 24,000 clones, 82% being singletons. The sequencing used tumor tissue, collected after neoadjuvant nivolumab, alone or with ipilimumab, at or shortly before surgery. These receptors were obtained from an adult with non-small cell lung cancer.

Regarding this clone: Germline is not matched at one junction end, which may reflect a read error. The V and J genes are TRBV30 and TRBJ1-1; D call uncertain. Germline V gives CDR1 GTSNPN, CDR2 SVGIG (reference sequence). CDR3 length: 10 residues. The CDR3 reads CAWSDTEAFF. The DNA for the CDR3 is TGTGCCTGGAGTGACACGGAAGCTTTCTTT.

The CDR3: CASSPQSGTANTEAFF. The CDR3 bases are TGTGCCAGCAGCCCGCAATCCGGGACAGCGAACACTGAAGCTTTCTTT. V usage is TRBV11-2 and J usage is TRBJ1-1, with 7 positions matching TRBD1. CDR1 is SGHAT, CDR2 FQNNGV, per germline. CDR3 length equals 16 residues. The V and J ends lost 5 bases and 1 base, in that order; junction bases with no gene match: 10. Full variable domain (rest looked up from reference TRBV11-2 and TRBJ1-1): EAGVAQSPRYKIIEKRQSVAFWCNPISGHATLYWYQQILGQGPKLLIQFQNNGVVDDSQLPKDRFSAERLKGVDSTLKIQPAKLEDSAVYLCASSPQSGTANTEAFFGQGTRLTVV.

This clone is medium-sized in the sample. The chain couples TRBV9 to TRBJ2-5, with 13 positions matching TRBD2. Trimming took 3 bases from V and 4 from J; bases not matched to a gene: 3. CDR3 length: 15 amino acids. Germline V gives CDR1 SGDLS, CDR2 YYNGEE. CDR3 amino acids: CASSEGTSGIETQYF. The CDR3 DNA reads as TGTGCCAGCAGCGAGGGGACTAGCGGGATAGAGACCCAGTACTTC.

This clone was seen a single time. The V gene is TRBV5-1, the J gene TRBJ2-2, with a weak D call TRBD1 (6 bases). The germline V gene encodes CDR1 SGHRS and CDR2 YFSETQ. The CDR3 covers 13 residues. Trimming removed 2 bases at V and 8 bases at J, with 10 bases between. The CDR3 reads CASSLKGEGELFF. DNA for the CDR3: TGCGCCAGCAGCTTAAAGGGGGAAGGGGAGCTGTTTTTT.

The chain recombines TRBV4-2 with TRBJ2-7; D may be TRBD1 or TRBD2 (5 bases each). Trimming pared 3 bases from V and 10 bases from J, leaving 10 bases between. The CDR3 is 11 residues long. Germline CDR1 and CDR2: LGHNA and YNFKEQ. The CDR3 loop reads CASSQAGAQYF. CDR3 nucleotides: TGTGCCAGCAGCCAGGCCGGGGCACAGTACTTC.